Presented here are 16 T cell receptor beta chains from one specimen sequenced in a study of T-cell reconstitution after alpha-beta-depleted transplantation in children. The TCRbeta library was prepared with unique molecular identifiers. Each CDR3 protein gets one entry after TCRdb re-called the PCR reads with MiXCR. The table has more than 450,000 distinct CDR3 sequences, 15% to 20% seen once; the top ten hold roughly 3.3%. The specimen comprised PBMCs from the stem cell graft donor, sampled from the stem cell graft. Receptors originate from a human donor who donated a stem cell graft to a child with acute lymphoblastic leukemia.

The count of this clonotype is one. The chain carries TRBV7-9 and TRBJ1-5, with D unresolved. Trimming stripped 2 bases from V and 7 bases from J, with 12 bases between. CDR3 length equals 14 residues. Germline V gives CDR1 SEHNR, CDR2 FQNEAQ (reference sequence). The CDR3 bases are TGTGCCAGCAGCTTAACTTCCGGGGAACAGCCCCAGCATTTT. As protein: CASSLTSGEQPQHF.

The rearrangement uses TRBV20-1 and TRBJ2-5; D is unresolved. The V and J ends lost 2 bases and 4 bases respectively, with 8 bases between them. This CDR3 is 12 amino acids long. Germline assignment: CDR1 DFQATT and CDR2 SNEGSKA (reference sequence). Written as DNA, the CDR3 is TGCAGTGCTAGACGGCTAGTAGAGACCCAGTACTTC. Translated: CSARRLVETQYF.

The chain has TRBV10-3 and TRBJ2-1; D tentatively fits TRBD1 or TRBD2 (5 bases each). The length of the CDR3 is 15 residues. Germline CDR1 and CDR2: ENHRY and SYGVKD. V was cut by 3 bases and J by 2 bases, with 11 bases left in between. The CDR3 DNA reads TGTGCCATCAGTGAAGAGGGGCTCACCTACAATGAGCAGTTCTTC. It specifies CAISEEGLTYNEQFF.

This clonotype was observed at least ten times. This rearrangement joins TRBV3-1 to TRBJ2-1; D perhaps matches TRBD1 (5 bases). Trimming shortened V by 6 bases and J by 3 bases, and 9 bases separated the two germline ends. CDR3 length equals 13 residues. CDR1 and CDR2 from the germline V gene are LGHDT and YNNKEL (reference sequence). The CDR3 region is CASRGRYYNEQFF. The CDR3 DNA is TGTGCCAGCAGGGGGCGGTACTACAATGAGCAGTTCTTC.

A few counts support this clonotype. The chain combines TRBV6-5 with TRBJ1-1; possible D gene TRBD1, 6 bases. V was cut by 2 bases and J by 4 bases, with 17 bases left in between. Germline CDR1 reads MNHEY; CDR2 reads SVGAGI. The CDR3 contains 16 residues. CDR3 nucleotides: TGTGCCAGCAGTTACCTCCGAACAGGGTCGGCCACTGAAGCTTTCTTT. Translated: CASSYLRTGSATEAFF.

The genes are TRBV19 and TRBJ2-3, with TRBD1 matching over 10 bases. The CDR3 has 14 amino acids. With 6 bases clipped from V and 7 bases from J, the junction kept 7 bases outside the gene matches. Germline V CDR1 and CDR2: LNHDA, SQIVND (reference sequence). CDR3 residues: CASRGQGNRYTQYF. CDR3 nucleotides: TGTGCCAGTAGGGGACAGGGGAATCGATATACGCAGTATTTT.

The chain carries TRBV13 and TRBJ1-1, with 8 bases fitting TRBD1. With V trimmed by 4 bases and J by 1 base, 5 bases remained unmatched. CDR1 and CDR2 from the germline V gene are PRHDT and FYEKMQ (reference sequence). The CDR3 length is 15 residues. The CDR3 DNA reads as TGTGCCAGCAGCTCCGAAGGGACAGGGAACACTGAAGCTTTCTTT. Amino acid sequence: CASSSEGTGNTEAFF.

This clonotype appeared a few times. The chain is built from TRBV19 and TRBJ2-1, with 9 bases lining up with TRBD2. The CDR3 consists of 15 residues. CDR1 is LNHDA and CDR2 is SQIVND in the germline V gene (reference sequence). V shed 7 bases, J shed 0 bases, and the junction held 4 bases outside the gene matches. The DNA for the CDR3 is TGTGCCAGTACCCTTAGCGGGAGCTCCTACAATGAGCAGTTCTTC. This gives the protein CASTLSGSSYNEQFF.

This clonotype has a handful of counts. The chain recombines TRBV15 with TRBJ2-1, with a possible D match to TRBD2 (5 bases). V lost 0 bases to trimming and J lost 10 bases, with 16 bases between them. The length of the CDR3 is 15 residues. CDR1 is LNHNV and CDR2 is YYDKDF in the germline V gene (reference sequence). CDR3: CATSRDFNGVGEQFF. As DNA, the CDR3 is TGTGCCACCAGCAGAGATTTTAACGGGGTCGGGGAGCAGTTCTTC.

This clonotype came up a few times. V is TRBV27 and J is TRBJ2-3, with 7 positions matching TRBD2. The CDR3 spans 17 residues. Trimming at V came to 2 bases and at J to 2 bases, leaving 10 bases not matched to a gene. Germline values: CDR1 MNHEY, CDR2 SMNVEV (reference sequence). The CDR3 sequence is CASSLTAFLAVTDTQYF. CDR3 nucleotide sequence: TGTGCCAGCAGTTTAACAGCGTTCCTAGCGGTCACAGATACGCAGTATTTT.

This clonotype has just a few counts. This chain joins TRBV9 and TRBJ2-6; a possible D gene is TRBD2 (7 bases). With 0 bases removed from V and 0 bases from J, the gap between germline ends came to 10 bases. Germline CDR1 and CDR2: SGDLS and YYNGEE. The CDR3 is 17 residues long. This CDR3 is CASSVDGGASGANVLTF. As DNA, the CDR3 is TGTGCCAGCAGCGTAGATGGGGGGGCCTCTGGGGCCAACGTCCTGACTTTC. Based on the CDR3 plus reference TRBV9 and TRBJ2-6, the full variable domain is DSGVTQTPKHLITATGQRVTLRCSPRSGDLSVYWYQQSLDQGLQFLIQYYNGEERAKGNILERFSAQQFPDLHSELNLSSLELGDSALYFCASSVDGGASGANVLTFGAGSRLTVL.

This clonotype showed up just a few times. V and J are TRBV7-2 and TRBJ2-1; 7 nucleotides align to TRBD1. The CDR3 covers 15 residues. Germline V gene lookup returns CDR1 SGHTA and CDR2 FQGNSA. V lost 3 bases and J lost 9; bases outside the gene matches: 11. CDR3 region: CASSLGTGTAGEQFF. CDR3 nucleotide sequence: TGTGCCAGCAGCTTGGGAACGGGGACAGCCGGTGAGCAGTTCTTC.

The chain combines TRBV7-6 with TRBJ2-3; the match to TRBD2 covers 7 bases. This CDR3 has 16 amino acids. CDR1 is SGHVS, CDR2 FNYEAQ, per germline. The V gene end was trimmed by 3 bases and the J gene end by 0 bases; junction bases not matched to a gene: 6. The CDR3 sequence: CASSFLLAASTDTQYF. As DNA, the CDR3 is TGTGCCAGCAGCTTTCTCCTAGCGGCTAGCACAGATACGCAGTATTTT.

This clonotype was counted a few times. The rearrangement joins TRBV15 to TRBJ2-5; D gene unclear. Germline lookup yields CDR1 LNHNV and CDR2 YYDKDF (reference sequence). The CDR3 loop spans 14 amino acids. Trimming stripped 0 bases from V and 1 base from J, with 6 bases between. In DNA form, the CDR3 reads TGTGCCACCAGCAGAGATAAGGGCCAAGAGACCCAGTACTTC. It codes for CATSRDKGQETQYF.

This clonotype was seen a handful of times. The chain combines TRBV7-9 with TRBJ1-1; unclear D gene. Germline V CDR1 and CDR2: SEHNR, FQNEAQ (reference sequence). Trimming removed 5 bases from V and 6 bases from J, with 13 bases in between. The CDR3 length is 13 residues. Here the CDR3 DNA reads TGTGCCAGCAGCCGAGTCCCTAACCCTGAAGCTTTCTTT. Amino acids: CASSRVPNPEAFF.

This clonotype appeared a few times. The gene calls are TRBV11-1 and TRBJ2-1; the match to TRBD2 covers 12 bases. Germline CDR1 and CDR2: SGHAT and FQDESV (reference sequence). The CDR3 is 20 residues long. V trimming: 5 bases; J trimming: 7 bases; junction bases outside the gene matches: 21. The CDR3: CASSPAGRLAGVVGLNEQFF. Written as DNA, the CDR3 is TGTGCCAGCAGCCCTGCGGGGCGACTAGCGGGAGTAGTTGGCTTGAATGAGCAGTTCTTC.